What follows describes a single T cell receptor (beta chain). This sample stems from a study of blood T cell repertoires in COVID-19. Study context: Sources were T cells, B-cell-depleted T cells, or PBMCs; the material itself was cDNA or gDNA.

Original methodology: Reference gene primer amplification in the assay estimated nucleated cell counts. Some clones are missing from TCRdb's copy, which holds only in-frame ones; the method was immunoSEQ multiplex PCR. V and J calls plus clone size are reproduced from that table; the DNA served to infer D and trimming. The table lists under 250,000 clones, about nine tenths of them singletons. Each participant's cohort was designated according to participant-reported clinical history. There are 18 residues in the CDR3. Germline V CDR1 and CDR2: SSHAT, FNYEAQ (reference sequence). The junction had 12 bases not matched to a gene; V was cut back by 2 bases and J by 0 bases.

The chain links TRBV7-7 to TRBJ1-2; 7 bases align to TRBD1. The material sequenced was PBMCs or T cells enriched from blood (not recorded which). The sequence was collected from a woman aged 30 to 39 with acute COVID-19. The CDR3 DNA reads TGTGCCAGCAGCTTATACGAGGGACAGCAAATTTCTAACTATGGCTACACCTTC. Translating gives CASSLYEGQQISNYGYTF.